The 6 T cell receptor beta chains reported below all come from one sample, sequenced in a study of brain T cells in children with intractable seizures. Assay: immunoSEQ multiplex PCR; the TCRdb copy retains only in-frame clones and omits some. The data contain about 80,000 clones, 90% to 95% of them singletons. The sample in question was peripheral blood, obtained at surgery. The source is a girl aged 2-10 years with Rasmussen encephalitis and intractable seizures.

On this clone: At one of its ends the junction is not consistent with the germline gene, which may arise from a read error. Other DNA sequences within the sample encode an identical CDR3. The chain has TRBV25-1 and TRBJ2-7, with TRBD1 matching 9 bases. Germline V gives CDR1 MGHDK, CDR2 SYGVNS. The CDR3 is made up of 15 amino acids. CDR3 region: CASSRETGGPLEQYF. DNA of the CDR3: TGTGCTAGCAGTCGGGAAACAGGGGGCCCTTTGGAGCAGTACTTC.

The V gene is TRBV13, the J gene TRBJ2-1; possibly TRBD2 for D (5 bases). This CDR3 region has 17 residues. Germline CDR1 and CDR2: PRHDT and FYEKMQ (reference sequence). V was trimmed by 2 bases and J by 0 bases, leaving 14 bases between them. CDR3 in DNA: TGTGCCAGCAGCTTAAGAGGACTTCCCCTCTCCTACAATGAGCAGTTCTTC. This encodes CASSLRGLPLSYNEQFF.

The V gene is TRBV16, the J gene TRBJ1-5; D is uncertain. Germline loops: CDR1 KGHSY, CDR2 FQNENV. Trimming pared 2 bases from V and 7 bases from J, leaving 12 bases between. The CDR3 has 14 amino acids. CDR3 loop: CASSQNPSPQPQHF. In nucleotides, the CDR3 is TGTGCCAGCAGCCAAAACCCCTCCCCACAGCCCCAGCATTTT. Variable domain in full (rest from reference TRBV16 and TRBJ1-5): GEEVAQTPKHLVRGEGQKAKLYCAPIKGHSYVFWYQQVLKNEFKFLISFQNENVFDETGMPKERFSAKCLPNSPCSLEIQATKLEDSAVYFCASSQNPSPQPQHFGDGTRLSIL.

DNA for the CDR3: TGTGCCAGCAGTTACGGAGACAGCTGGGATCAGCCCCAGCATTTT. Protein: CASSYGDSWDQPQHF. The chain links TRBV6-6 to TRBJ1-5, with D perhaps TRBD1 (5 bases). Germline CDR1 and CDR2: MNHNY and SVGAGI (reference sequence). The V end was cut by 2 bases, the J end by 5 bases, with 13 bases between. This CDR3 is built from 15 residues.

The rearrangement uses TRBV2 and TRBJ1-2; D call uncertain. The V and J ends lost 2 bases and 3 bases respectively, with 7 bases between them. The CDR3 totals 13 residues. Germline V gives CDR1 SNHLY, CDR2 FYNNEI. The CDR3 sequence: CASSERAHYGYTF. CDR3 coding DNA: TGTGCCAGCAGTGAACGGGCCCACTATGGCTACACCTTC. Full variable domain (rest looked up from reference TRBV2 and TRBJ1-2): EPEVTQTPSHQVTQMGQEVILRCVPISNHLYFYWYRQILGQKVEFLVSFYNNEISEKSEIFDDQFSVERPDGSNFTLKIRSTKLEDSAMYFCASSERAHYGYTFGSGTRLTVV.

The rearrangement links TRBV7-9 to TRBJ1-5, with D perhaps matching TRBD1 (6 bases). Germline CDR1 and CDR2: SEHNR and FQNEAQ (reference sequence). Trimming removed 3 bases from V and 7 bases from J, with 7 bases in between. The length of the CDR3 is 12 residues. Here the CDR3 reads CASSFGGQPQHF. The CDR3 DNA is TGTGCCAGCAGCTTCGGGGGCCAGCCCCAGCATTTT. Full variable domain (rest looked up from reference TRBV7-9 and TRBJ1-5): DTGVSQNPRHKITKRGQNVTFRCDPISEHNRLYWYRQTLGQGPEFLTYFQNEAQLEKSRLLSDRFSAERPKGSFSTLEIQRTEQGDSAMYLCASSFGGQPQHFGDGTRLSIL.